These 8 T cell receptor beta chains were all obtained from the same sample, sequenced in a study of cytomegalovirus exposure and HLA in healthy donors. The PCR used 60 Vbeta and 13 Jbeta primers. This table comes from immunoSEQ multiplex PCR, and its TCRdb copy is limited to in-frame clones, with some not included. The sample consists of 120,000 to 150,000 clones, approximately 82% of them appearing once. What was sequenced was PBMCs. These receptor sequences come from a middle-aged woman in good health and CMV-seronegative.

This clone appeared a few times. The V gene is TRBV28, the J gene TRBJ2-2; tentatively, D is TRBD2 (5 bases). Germline values: CDR1 MDHEN, CDR2 SYDVKM. The CDR3 has 15 amino acids. The V end lost 1 base, the J end lost 4 bases, and 10 bases lay between the germline ends. The CDR3 region has the DNA TGTGCCAGCAGTTTATCTCCTACTAGCACCGGGGAGCTGTTTTTT. It yields the protein CASSLSPTSTGELFF.

V gene TRBV5-8 combines with J gene TRBJ2-1; TRBD2 might be the D (5 bases). The V end lost 1 base, the J end lost 3 bases, and 17 bases lay between the germline ends. CDR1 SGHTS and CDR2 YDEGEE come from the germline V gene. The CDR3 is 17 residues long. This chain's CDR3 is CASSLYRLPLGYNEQFF. The CDR3 nucleotides read TGTGCCAGCAGCTTGTATAGACTACCTCTAGGCTACAATGAGCAGTTCTTC. Drawing the rest from reference TRBV5-8 and TRBJ2-1, the complete variable domain is EAGVTQSPTHLIKTRGQQATLRCSPISGHTSVYWYQQALGLGLQFLLWYDEGEERNRGNFPPRFSGRQFPNYSSELNVNALELEDSALYLCASSLYRLPLGYNEQFFGPGTRLTVL.

The rearrangement joins TRBV6-6 to TRBJ2-3; TRBD1 matches 7 bases. The CDR3 totals 15 residues. CDR1 is MNHNY, CDR2 SVGAGI, per germline (reference sequence). V shed 5 bases, J shed 5 bases, and the junction held 10 bases outside the gene matches. CDR3 sequence: CASSPTPGQIDTQYF. CDR3 DNA: TGTGCCAGCAGTCCGACACCGGGACAGATAGATACGCAGTATTTT.

This chain uses TRBV7-2 with TRBJ2-7; D perhaps matches TRBD2 (5 bases). The V and J ends lost 4 bases and 5 bases respectively, with 12 bases between them. This CDR3 comprises 13 residues. Looked up from germline, CDR1 is SGHTA and CDR2 is FQGNSA. CDR3 coding DNA: TGTGCCAGCAGCTCCCGACGGGAAAACGAGCAGTACTTC. Protein: CASSSRRENEQYF.

The chain uses TRBV27 and TRBJ1-2; D unclear. The CDR3 totals 11 residues. CDR1 is MNHEY and CDR2 is SMNVEV in the germline V gene (reference sequence). Trimming stripped 8 bases from V and 7 bases from J, with 11 bases between. CDR3 sequence: CASGDFGGYTF. CDR3 coding DNA: TGTGCCAGCGGTGACTTTGGTGGCTACACCTTC.

The J gene is TRBJ2-7, the V gene TRBV7-8; TRBD1 matches 10 bases. Germline V CDR1 and CDR2: SGHVS, FQNEAQ. Trimming took 3 bases from V and 4 from J; bases not matched to a gene: 6. The CDR3 totals 15 residues. The CDR3 is CASSFEGQGTYEQYF. In nucleotides, the CDR3 is TGTGCCAGCAGCTTCGAGGGACAGGGGACTTACGAGCAGTACTTC. The full variable domain, rest sourced from reference TRBV7-8 and TRBJ2-7, is GAGVSQSPRYKVAKRGQDVALRCDPISGHVSLFWYQQALGQGPEFLTYFQNEAQLDKSGLPSDRFFAERPEGSVSTLKIQRTQQEDSAVYLCASSFEGQGTYEQYFGPGTRLTVT.

This clone was picked up one time. The rearrangement links TRBV6-1 to TRBJ2-3; the match to TRBD2 covers 7 bases. Germline CDR1 and CDR2: MNHNS and SASEGT. The CDR3 covers 14 residues. The V gene end was trimmed by 4 bases and the J gene end by 4 bases; junction bases not matched to a gene: 5. The CDR3 region is CASSVVGGADTQYF. CDR3 DNA sequence: TGTGCCAGCAGTGTGGTGGGAGGGGCAGATACGCAGTATTTT.

This chain links TRBV9 with TRBJ2-1; a weak D match, TRBD2 (6 bases). CDR1 is SGDLS, CDR2 YYNGEE, per germline. This CDR3 is built from 17 residues. V was shortened by 0 bases and J by 2 bases, with 15 bases between the two germline ends. The CDR3 DNA follows: TGTGCCAGCAGCGTAGATGGCTCTAGCGCCACCTACAATGAGCAGTTCTTC. Its translation: CASSVDGSSATYNEQFF.